This TCR beta chain comes out of a study of CD8+CD57+ T cells in acquired aplastic anemia. This clonotype was counted a single time. Its matching antigen is unknown. Genomic DNA constituted the template upon which TCR beta VDJ and CDR3 profiling was performed. In TCRdb, the reads were re-called with MiXCR into one record per CDR3 protein. This sample has some 200,000 distinct CDR3 sequences, with 61% found just once. Study-level points and caveats: Approximately 27 CD8+ CDR3 sequences occurred in both the patients and the controls.

Per germline, CDR1 SQVTM and CDR2 ANQGSEA. The J segment lost 3 bases and the V segment lost 8 bases, leaving 13 bases of the junction unmatched. The CDR3 is 17 amino acids. The chain has TRBV29-1 and TRBJ1-4, with 12 bases identical to TRBD1. This TCR was sampled from a human donor in good health. The sequenced sample consisted of sorted CD4+, CD8+, or CD8+CD57+ T cells (not recorded which) from PBMCs. The CDR3 reads CSQGTGGDEFPNEKLFF. The CDR3, as DNA: TGCAGCCAAGGGACAGGGGGCGACGAGTTCCCTAATGAAAAACTGTTTTTT.